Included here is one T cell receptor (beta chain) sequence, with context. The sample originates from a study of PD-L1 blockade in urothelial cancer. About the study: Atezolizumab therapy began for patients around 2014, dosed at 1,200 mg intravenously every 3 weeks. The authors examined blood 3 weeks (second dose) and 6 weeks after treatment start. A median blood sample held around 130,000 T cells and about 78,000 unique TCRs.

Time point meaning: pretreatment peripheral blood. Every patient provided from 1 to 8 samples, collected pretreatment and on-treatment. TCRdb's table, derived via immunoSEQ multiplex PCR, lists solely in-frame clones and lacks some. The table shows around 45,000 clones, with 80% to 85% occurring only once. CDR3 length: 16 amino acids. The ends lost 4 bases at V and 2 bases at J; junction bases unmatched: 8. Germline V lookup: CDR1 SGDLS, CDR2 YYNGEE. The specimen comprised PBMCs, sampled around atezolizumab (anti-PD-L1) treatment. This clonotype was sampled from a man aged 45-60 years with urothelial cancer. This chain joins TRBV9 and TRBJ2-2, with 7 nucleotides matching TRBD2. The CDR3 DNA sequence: TGTGCCAGCAGCCCCGGGAGGAGCGACAACACCGGGGAGCTGTTTTTT. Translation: CASSPGRSDNTGELFF.